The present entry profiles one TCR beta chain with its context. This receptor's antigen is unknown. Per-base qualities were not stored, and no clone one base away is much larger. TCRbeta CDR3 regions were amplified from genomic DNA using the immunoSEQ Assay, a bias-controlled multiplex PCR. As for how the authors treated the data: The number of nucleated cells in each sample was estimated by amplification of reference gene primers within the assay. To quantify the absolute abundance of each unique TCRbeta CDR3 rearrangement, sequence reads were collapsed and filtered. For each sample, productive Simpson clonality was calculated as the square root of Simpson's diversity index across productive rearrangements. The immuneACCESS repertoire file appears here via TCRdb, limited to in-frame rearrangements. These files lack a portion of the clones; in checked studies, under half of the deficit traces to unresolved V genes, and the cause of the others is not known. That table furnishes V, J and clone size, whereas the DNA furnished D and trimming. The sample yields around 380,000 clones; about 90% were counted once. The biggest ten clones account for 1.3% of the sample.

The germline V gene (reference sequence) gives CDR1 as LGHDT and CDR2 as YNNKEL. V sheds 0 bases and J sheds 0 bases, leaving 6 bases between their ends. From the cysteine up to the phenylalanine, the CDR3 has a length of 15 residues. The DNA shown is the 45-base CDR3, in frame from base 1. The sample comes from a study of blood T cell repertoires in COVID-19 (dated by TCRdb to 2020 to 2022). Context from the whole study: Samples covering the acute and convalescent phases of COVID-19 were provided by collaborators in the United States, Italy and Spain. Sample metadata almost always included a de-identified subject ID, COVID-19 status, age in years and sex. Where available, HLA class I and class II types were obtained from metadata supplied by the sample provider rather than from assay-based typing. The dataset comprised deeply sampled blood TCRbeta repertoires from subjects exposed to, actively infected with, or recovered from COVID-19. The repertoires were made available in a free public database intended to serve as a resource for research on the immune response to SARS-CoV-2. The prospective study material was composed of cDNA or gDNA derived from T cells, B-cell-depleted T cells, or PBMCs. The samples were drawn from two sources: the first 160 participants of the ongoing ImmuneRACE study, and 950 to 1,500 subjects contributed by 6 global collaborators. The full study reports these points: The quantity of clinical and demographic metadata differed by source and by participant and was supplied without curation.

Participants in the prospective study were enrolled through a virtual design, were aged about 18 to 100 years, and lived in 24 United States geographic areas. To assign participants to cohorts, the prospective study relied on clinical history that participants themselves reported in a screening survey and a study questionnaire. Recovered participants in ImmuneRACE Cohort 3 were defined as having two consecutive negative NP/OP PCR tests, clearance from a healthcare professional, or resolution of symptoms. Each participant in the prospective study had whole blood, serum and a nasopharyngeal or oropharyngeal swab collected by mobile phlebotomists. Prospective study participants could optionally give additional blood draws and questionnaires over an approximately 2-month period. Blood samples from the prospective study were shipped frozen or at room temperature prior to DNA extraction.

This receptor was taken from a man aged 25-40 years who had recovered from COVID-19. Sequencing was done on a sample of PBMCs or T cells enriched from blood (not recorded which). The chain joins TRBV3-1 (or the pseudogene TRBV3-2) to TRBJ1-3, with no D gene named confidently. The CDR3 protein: CASSQDKASGNTIYF. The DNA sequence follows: TGTGCCAGCAGCCAAGACAAAGCCTCTGGAAACACCATATATTTT.